These 22 T cell receptor beta chains came from one sample sequenced in a study of T cell responses to AZD1222 COVID-19 vaccine. Sequencing was performed with immunoSEQ multiplex PCR; in TCRdb, only in-frame clones are kept and a portion is missing. The sample has roughly 100,000 clones, just under 95% seen once. The sequenced sample was peripheral blood, obtained on day 0 of AZD1222 vaccination. The receptors come from an adult in good health.

This rearrangement joins TRBV19 to TRBJ2-7; 11 nucleotides match TRBD2. This CDR3 contains 14 residues. The J segment lost 3 bases and the V segment lost 8 bases, leaving 6 bases of the junction unmatched. Germline loops: CDR1 LNHDA, CDR2 SQIVND (reference sequence). CDR3 DNA sequence: TGTGCCAGTGGGGCCGGGACTAGCGGCTACGAGCAGTACTTC. Protein sequence: CASGAGTSGYEQYF.

This clone came up once. The chain is built from TRBV7-2 and TRBJ1-1, with 9 bases identical to TRBD1. V lost 5 bases and J lost 1; bases outside the gene matches: 11. Looked up from germline, CDR1 is SGHTA and CDR2 is FQGNSA. The CDR3 is made up of 17 amino acids. As DNA, the CDR3 is TGTGCCAGCAGCCCCCTGGACAGGGGTCGGGGGAACACTGAAGCTTTCTTT. It translates to CASSPLDRGRGNTEAFF. The whole variable domain, remainder taken from reference TRBV7-2 and TRBJ1-1, is GAGVSQSPSNKVTEKGKDVELRCDPISGHTALYWYRQSLGQGLEFLIYFQGNSAPDKSGLPSDRFSAERTGGSVSTLTIQRTQQEDSAVYLCASSPLDRGRGNTEAFFGQGTRLTVV.

The chain carries TRBV12-5 and TRBJ2-7; D might be TRBD1 (5 bases). Germline V gene lookup returns CDR1 LGHNT and CDR2 FRNRAP. Trimming cost V 2 bases and J 2 bases, with 16 bases left between them. The CDR3 runs to 16 residues. The CDR3 bases are TGTGCTAGTGGTTTGATCCTCGGATGGGGCCCCTACGAGCAGTACTTC. Translation gives CASGLILGWGPYEQYF.

The V gene is TRBV24-1, the J gene TRBJ2-1, with 7 nucleotides matching TRBD1. The CDR3 totals 16 residues. CDR1 and CDR2 from the germline V gene are KGHDR and SFDVKD. With V trimmed by 0 bases and J by 0 bases, 1 base remained unmatched. CDR3 in amino acids: CATSDLGTDSYNEQFF. The CDR3 region has the DNA TGTGCCACCAGTGATTTGGGGACAGACTCCTACAATGAGCAGTTCTTC.

The rearrangement uses TRBV25-1 and TRBJ1-6; D gene unclear. This CDR3 region has 15 residues. Germline V lookup: CDR1 MGHDK, CDR2 SYGVNS. With 1 base removed from V and 9 bases from J, the gap between germline ends came to 13 bases. Here the CDR3 DNA reads TGTGCCAGCAGTGAATCGGCAAGGATTAGTTCACCCCTCCACTTT. Amino acids: CASSESARISSPLHF.

The chain has TRBV3-1 (or the pseudogene TRBV3-2) and TRBJ2-3, with D hard to call. In germline, CDR1 is LGHDT, CDR2 YNNKEL (reference sequence). The CDR3 is made up of 13 amino acids. V gave up 2 bases and J gave up 5 bases, with 8 bases separating them. This chain's CDR3 is CASSQPSQDTQYF. The DNA of the CDR3 is TGTGCCAGCAGCCAACCCTCACAAGATACGCAGTATTTT.

The rearrangement uses TRBV2 and TRBJ2-5; D unresolved. CDR1 is SNHLY and CDR2 is FYNNEI in the germline V gene. V was pared by 6 bases and J by 5 bases, with 7 bases between. The CDR3 consists of 11 residues. The CDR3 coding sequence is TGTGCCAGCAGAGATCGGGAGACCCAGTACTTC. This sequence encodes CASRDRETQYF.

V is TRBV30 and J is TRBJ1-4; D is unresolved. V gave up 1 base and J gave up 1 base, with 10 bases separating them. This CDR3 contains 15 residues. Germline CDR1 is GTSNPN and CDR2 is SVGIG (reference sequence). The CDR3 coding sequence is TGTGCCTGGAGTGCTCAGGCGGGAACTAATGAAAAACTGTTTTTT. This sequence encodes CAWSAQAGTNEKLFF.

The J gene is TRBJ2-3, the V gene TRBV3-1 (or the pseudogene TRBV3-2), with TRBD2 matching 7 bases. J lost 3 bases, V lost 7 bases, and 7 bases had no gene match. The CDR3 is 14 amino acids. Per germline, CDR1 LGHDT and CDR2 YNNKEL (reference sequence). The CDR3 DNA is TGTGCCAGCACGGGGGGACCGATAACAGATACGCAGTATTTT. This sequence encodes CASTGGPITDTQYF.

This clone appeared once. CDR3 residues: CASRTGVEKAFF. In DNA, the CDR3 is TGTGCCAGTAGAACAGGGGTAGAGAAAGCTTTCTTT. V gene TRBV19 combines with J gene TRBJ1-1, with 7 bases aligning to TRBD1. Germline loops: CDR1 LNHDA, CDR2 SQIVND (reference sequence). This CDR3 comprises 12 residues. V shed 6 bases, J shed 9 bases, and the junction held 7 bases outside the gene matches.

This chain links TRBV6-6 with TRBJ1-1; tentatively, D is TRBD1 (6 bases). V lost 5 bases and J lost 3, with 13 bases in between. Germline lookup yields CDR1 MNHNY and CDR2 SVGAGI (reference sequence). This CDR3 is 14 amino acids long. The CDR3 loop reads CASSPSGGYTEAFF. The CDR3 DNA reads TGTGCCAGCAGTCCTTCGGGGGGCTACACTGAAGCTTTCTTT.

The rearrangement uses TRBV3-1 (or the pseudogene TRBV3-2) and TRBJ1-2; TRBD1 might be the D (5 bases). Trimming stripped 4 bases from V and 4 bases from J, with 16 bases between. The CDR3 is 15 residues long. Germline CDR1 is LGHDT and CDR2 is YNNKEL (reference sequence). CDR3 DNA sequence: TGTGCCAGCAGCCGCGAGAGGCGGGGCCCCTATGGCTACACCTTC. Protein product: CASSRERRGPYGYTF.

This clone came up once. The V gene is TRBV10-3, the J gene TRBJ1-1, with TRBD1 matching 9 bases. V lost 6 bases and J lost 5; bases outside the gene matches: 7. Per the germline V gene, CDR1 is ENHRY and CDR2 is SYGVKD. This CDR3 comprises 14 residues. CDR3 sequence: CAIRPTGGVTEAFF. The DNA of the CDR3 is TGTGCCATCAGACCGACAGGGGGAGTTACTGAAGCTTTCTTT.

This clone was counted a few times. This chain joins TRBV7-3 and TRBJ1-1; D unclear. The CDR3 extends over 15 amino acids. V was pared by 0 bases and J by 5 bases, with 13 bases between. Germline V gene data show CDR1 as SGHTA and CDR2 as FQGTGA. The DNA for the CDR3 is TGTGCCAGCAGCTTAACCTTATCGGGAGCGACTGAAGCTTTCTTT. Translation: CASSLTLSGATEAFF.

V and J are TRBV19 and TRBJ1-3; D is unresolved. CDR3 length: 15 amino acids. Germline CDR1 reads LNHDA; CDR2 reads SQIVND (reference sequence). Deletions cut 6 bases from V and 3 bases from J, with 15 bases between. The CDR3 DNA reads TGTGCCAGTAGCCCTCTTATAGGACTTGGAAACACCATATATTTT. Protein product: CASSPLIGLGNTIYF. The full variable domain, with the rest looked up from reference TRBV19 and TRBJ1-3, is DGGITQSPKYLFRKEGQNVTLSCEQNLNHDAMYWYRQDPGQGLRLIYYSQIVNDFQKGDIAEGYSVSREKKESFPLTVTSAQKNPTAFYLCASSPLIGLGNTIYFGEGSWLTVV.

The DNA of the CDR3 is TGTGCCAGCAGCAAAGGGCCAGGGACCTATGGCTACACCTTC. Amino acids: CASSKGPGTYGYTF. The chain joins TRBV21-1 to TRBJ1-2. TRBV21-1 is tagged as a pseudogene. The CDR3 has 14 amino acids.

The chain uses TRBV5-4 and TRBJ1-1; tentatively, D is TRBD1 (5 bases). The CDR3 has 13 residues. Per the germline V gene, CDR1 is SGHNT and CDR2 is YYREEE (reference sequence). Deletions cut 3 bases from V and 7 bases from J, with 13 bases between. The DNA for the CDR3 is TGTGCCAGCAGCTCAAACACGGGGGGTGAAGCTTTCTTT. Amino acid sequence: CASSSNTGGEAFF.

This clone was found once. CDR3 sequence reads: CASSLVGGDNQPQHF. Written as DNA, the CDR3 is TGTGCCAGCAGCTTAGTAGGGGGCGATAATCAGCCCCAGCATTTT. The chain has TRBV7-9 and TRBJ1-5; TRBD1 agrees at 7 bases. This CDR3 spans 15 amino acids. V lost 1 base, J lost 4 bases, and 4 bases stayed unmatched. Germline assignment: CDR1 SEHNR and CDR2 FQNEAQ (reference sequence).

This chain links TRBV5-4 with TRBJ1-6; TRBD1 aligns across 10 bases. Germline CDR1 SGHNT, CDR2 YYREEE (reference sequence). Germline trimming cut 3 bases from V and 10 bases from J; bases unmatched to any gene: 10. This CDR3 has 16 residues. CDR3 DNA sequence: TGTGCCAGCAGCTCCCGTATGGGACAGGGGCTCTCACCCCTCCACTTT. This encodes CASSSRMGQGLSPLHF.

The chain uses TRBV2 and TRBJ1-1; D is unresolved. This CDR3 comprises 14 residues. V dropped 6 bases and J dropped 3 bases, with 14 bases sitting between them. Germline-derived CDR1 and CDR2 are SNHLY and FYNNEI. CDR3 region: CASRSGLADTEAFF. CDR3 nucleotides: TGTGCCAGCAGATCGGGTCTTGCGGACACTGAAGCTTTCTTT.

This clone has just a few counts. This sequence joins TRBV15 and TRBJ2-7; D might be TRBD2 (6 bases). V was cut by 5 bases and J by 3 bases, with 11 bases left in between. Germline V lookup: CDR1 LNHNV, CDR2 YYDKDF (reference sequence). This CDR3 has 13 residues. CDR3 protein: CATSREPGYEQYF. The CDR3 region has the DNA TGTGCCACCAGCCGGGAGCCAGGCTACGAGCAGTACTTC.

The V gene is TRBV24-1, the J gene TRBJ2-7; D might be TRBD1 (6 bases). The CDR3 totals 14 residues. Between the trimmed V and J ends, which lost 5 bases and 2 bases, there was a span of 12 bases. Looked up from germline, CDR1 is KGHDR and CDR2 is SFDVKD. CDR3 DNA sequence: TGTGCCACCAGTGGGGGACATAGCCCCTACGAGCAGTACTTC. Its translation is CATSGGHSPYEQYF.